This TCR beta chain was sequenced during a study of cytomegalovirus exposure and HLA in healthy donors. V was trimmed by 10 bases and J by 0 bases, leaving 16 bases between them. This CDR3 is 15 amino acids long. In germline, CDR1 is LNHDA, CDR2 SQIVND (reference sequence). The PCR contained 60 Vbeta and 13 Jbeta primers. Sequencing was performed with immunoSEQ multiplex PCR; in TCRdb, only in-frame clones are kept and a portion is missing. Among some 120,000 clones listed, 70% to 85% were seen once. The sample comprised PBMCs. The TCR was taken from a woman aged 50 to 65 in good health and CMV-seronegative. The V call is TRBV19, the J call TRBJ1-5; a weak D match, TRBD1 (5 bases). The DNA of the CDR3 is TGTGCCACCCGAGACAGATCTTATAGCAATCAGCCCCAGCATTTT. Translated, it gives CATRDRSYSNQPQHF.